One and the same sample provided the 20 T cell receptor beta chains below, sequenced in a study of blood T cell repertoires in COVID-19. Method: immunoSEQ multiplex PCR; TCRdb's copy keeps in-frame clones and lacks some. The sample shows approximately 130,000 clones, approximately 71% of them seen only once. Sequencing input: peripheral blood. The receptor set was obtained from a woman in her seventies with acute or convalescent COVID-19.

This clone was detected once. This chain links TRBV6-5 with TRBJ1-5; D ambiguous. The CDR3 is made up of 14 amino acids. The germline V gene has CDR1 MNHEY and CDR2 SVGAGI. Trimming took 10 bases from V and 4 from J, leaving 17 bases between them. Written as DNA, the CDR3 is TGTGCCACCCGGCGGGCGGGTTGGAATCAGCCCCAGCATTTT. Translation: CATRRAGWNQPQHF.

In this sample, this clone turned up a few times. The chain combines TRBV29-1 with TRBJ2-3; TRBD2 is a possible D gene (6 bases). Germline CDR1 SQVTM, CDR2 ANQGSEA. The CDR3 totals 12 residues. V shed 0 bases and J shed 10 bases, with 11 bases lying between them. The CDR3 DNA is TGCAGCGTTGAAGATCAACTAGCCCCGCAGTATTTT. Translating gives CSVEDQLAPQYF.

The chain links TRBV6-5 to TRBJ1-5, with D possibly TRBD1 on 5 matching bases. CDR1 and CDR2 from the germline V gene are MNHEY and SVGAGI. V lost 10 bases and J 1 base, leaving 11 bases between the germline ends. The CDR3 loop spans 13 amino acids. For the CDR3, the DNA is TGTGCCACCCGGGAGGGGAGCAATCAGCCCCAGCATTTT. Translation gives CATREGSNQPQHF.

The V call is TRBV11-2, the J call TRBJ2-3; possibly TRBD2 for D (7 bases). CDR1 SGHAT and CDR2 FQNNGV come from the germline V gene. V gave up 4 bases and J gave up 0 bases, with 17 bases separating them. This CDR3 is built from 17 residues. CDR3 in DNA: TGTGCCAGCAGCTACCGAGGGGGGGGCCTTAGCACAGATACGCAGTATTTT. This sequence encodes CASSYRGGGLSTDTQYF.

The genes are TRBV6-5 and TRBJ1-2, with D possibly being TRBD1 (6 bases). Germline lookup yields CDR1 MNHEY and CDR2 SVGAGI. The CDR3 runs 12 residues. Trimming stripped 4 bases from V and 8 bases from J, with 11 bases between. CDR3 in amino acids: CASSSQGRGYTF. The CDR3, as DNA: TGTGCCAGCAGTTCGCAGGGGAGAGGCTACACCTTC.

V and J are TRBV5-6 and TRBJ2-5; 8 nucleotides match TRBD1. The CDR3 runs to 18 residues. In germline, CDR1 is SGHDT, CDR2 YYEEEE. The junction had 13 bases not matched to a gene; V was cut back by 3 bases and J by 0 bases. The CDR3 DNA sequence: TGTGCCAGCAGCTCCGTTACCGGGACAGGTTTCTACCAAGAGACCCAGTACTTC. Encoded protein: CASSSVTGTGFYQETQYF.

The chain couples TRBV3-1 (or the pseudogene TRBV3-2) to TRBJ1-2, with D perhaps TRBD1 (6 bases). The CDR3 covers 15 residues. Trimming pared 4 bases from V and 4 bases from J, leaving 16 bases between. Germline CDR1 is LGHDT and CDR2 is YNNKEL (reference sequence). The CDR3 bases are TGTGCCAGCAGCCGGCGGACAGTGGGGGCCTATGGCTACACCTTC. Amino acid sequence: CASSRRTVGAYGYTF.

A few counts support this clone. The gene calls are TRBV11-1 and TRBJ2-7, with 7 bases identical to TRBD1. CDR3 size: 14 residues. The trim removed 6 bases at V and 4 bases at J, leaving 9 bases unmatched. CDR1 and CDR2 (germline): SGHAT, FQDESV (reference sequence). For the CDR3, the DNA is TGTGCCAGCAGTTTTGGGACAGTCTATTACGAGCAGTACTTC. Translating gives CASSFGTVYYEQYF. The whole variable domain, remainder taken from reference TRBV11-1 and TRBJ2-7, is EAEVAQSPRYKITEKSQAVAFWCDPISGHATLYWYRQILGQGPELLVQFQDESVVDDSQLPKDRFSAERLKGVDSTLKIQPAELGDSAMYLCASSFGTVYYEQYFGPGTRLTVT.

J is TRBJ2-1 and V is TRBV7-2, with TRBD1 matching 9 bases. V lost 1 base and J lost 7; bases outside the gene matches: 8. Per germline, CDR1 SGHTA and CDR2 FQGNSA. The CDR3 consists of 16 residues. CDR3 sequence reads: CASSLVGTGSYNEQFF. The DNA of the CDR3 is TGTGCCAGCAGCTTAGTGGGGACAGGGTCGTATAATGAGCAGTTCTTC.

The chain has TRBV29-1 and TRBJ1-2, with D tentatively TRBD1 (6 bases). CDR1 is SQVTM and CDR2 is ANQGSEA in the germline V gene. This CDR3 spans 12 amino acids. V was trimmed by 4 bases and J by 5 bases, leaving 11 bases between them. This CDR3 reads CSVVSRGYGYTF. Here the CDR3 DNA reads TGCAGCGTTGTAAGCAGGGGTTATGGCTACACCTTC.

The table lists this clone with a count of one. The rearrangement links TRBV19 to TRBJ2-2; 7 bases are shared with TRBD1. Germline V lookup: CDR1 LNHDA, CDR2 SQIVND (reference sequence). This CDR3 spans 14 amino acids. The V segment lost 5 bases and the J segment 7 bases; nucleotides outside the gene matches: 7. CDR3 in DNA: TGTGCCAGTAGTGAGACAGGGCTTGTCGGGGAGCTGTTTTTT. Amino acid sequence: CASSETGLVGELFF.

In its sample, this clone was seen a few times. The V gene is TRBV15, the J gene TRBJ2-7, with 10 bases fitting TRBD1. The CDR3 totals 14 residues. Per the germline V gene, CDR1 is LNHNV and CDR2 is YYDKDF (reference sequence). J lost 5 bases, V lost 5 bases, and 6 bases had no gene match. DNA of the CDR3: TGTGCCACCAGCGTCGACAGGGGGCCCAACGAGCAGTACTTC. Residues: CATSVDRGPNEQYF.

The V and J genes are TRBV5-1 and TRBJ1-4; 7 bases agree with TRBD1. This CDR3 is built from 15 residues. J gave up 4 bases and V 3 bases, and 6 bases lay outside the gene matches. Germline values: CDR1 SGHRS, CDR2 YFSETQ. CDR3 bases: TGCGCCAGCAGCTCGACAGGGAACCTTAATGAAAAACTGTTTTTT. It is translated as CASSSTGNLNEKLFF.

Concerning this clone itself: Other DNA sequences in this sample translate to the same CDR3. The chain has TRBV6-1 and TRBJ1-2; D is unclear. V was trimmed by 1 base and J by 4 bases, leaving 7 bases between them. The V gene's germline CDR1 is MNHNS and CDR2 SASEGT. This CDR3 is 13 amino acids long. CDR3 protein: CASSEVSVYGYTF. The CDR3 bases are TGTGCCAGCAGTGAAGTCTCAGTCTATGGCTACACCTTC.

This clone was found a few times. J is TRBJ2-2 and V is TRBV27, with D perhaps matching TRBD1 (6 bases). The CDR3 spans 15 residues. V gave up 4 bases and J gave up 7 bases, with 16 bases separating them. The germline gives CDR1 MNHEY, CDR2 SMNVEV (reference sequence). CDR3 sequence: CASSSHGTRSGELFF. The CDR3 DNA is TGTGCCAGCAGTTCTCACGGGACACGGAGCGGGGAGCTGTTTTTT.

The CDR3 bases are TGTGCCAGCAGTAGACAGGGTACGGAGCAGTACTTC. Encoded protein: CASSRQGTEQYF. This chain joins TRBV12-3 or TRBV12-4 and TRBJ2-7; 7 bases line up with TRBD1. Trimming cost V 5 bases and J 7 bases; bases outside gene matches: 5. The CDR3 totals 12 residues.

The chain uses TRBV7-2 and TRBJ2-7; 11 bases match TRBD2. This CDR3 spans 16 amino acids. From germline, CDR1 is SGHTA and CDR2 FQGNSA. Germline trimming cut 5 bases from V and 3 bases from J; bases unmatched to any gene: 9. The DNA of the CDR3 is TGTGCCAGCAGCCCTACTTTAGCGGGGGGGAACTACGAGCAGTACTTC. Amino acids: CASSPTLAGGNYEQYF.

The V and J genes are TRBV7-8 and TRBJ1-5, with 9 bases aligning to TRBD1. The V gene's germline CDR1 is SGHVS and CDR2 FQNEAQ. This CDR3 has 16 residues. V lost 5 bases, J lost 4 bases, and 9 bases stayed unmatched. The CDR3 spells CASSHGTGQGNQPQHF. The CDR3, as DNA: TGTGCCAGCAGCCATGGGACAGGGCAAGGAAATCAGCCCCAGCATTTT.

This chain connects TRBV3-1 (or the pseudogene TRBV3-2) to TRBJ2-7; no clear D. The V gene lost 4 bases and the J gene lost 3 bases, with 10 bases spanning the gap. The length of the CDR3 is 13 residues. Germline CDR1 and CDR2: LGHDT and YNNKEL (reference sequence). CDR3 amino acids: CASSLEPNYEQYF. The CDR3 DNA is TGTGCCAGCAGCCTAGAACCTAACTACGAGCAGTACTTC.

The J gene is TRBJ1-1, the V gene TRBV5-3; 8 bases map to TRBD1. TRBV5-3 belongs to the ORF category, with a function that is uncertain. The J segment lost 8 bases and the V segment lost 4 bases, leaving 10 bases of the junction unmatched. CDR3 size: 14 residues. CDR3 sequence reads: CARSPNRDRREAFF. CDR3 coding DNA: TGTGCCAGAAGCCCTAACAGGGACAGGCGGGAAGCTTTCTTT.